The 16 T cell receptor beta chains given below trace back to one sample, sequenced in a study of cytomegalovirus exposure and HLA in healthy donors (TCRdb year 2017). Library creation used the immunoSEQ multiplex PCR assay. The multiplex PCR relied on a mix of 60 forward primers for TCR Vbeta segments and 13 reverse primers for TCR Jbeta segments. The immuneACCESS repertoire file appears here via TCRdb, limited to in-frame rearrangements. These files lack a portion of the clones; in checked studies, under half of the deficit traces to unresolved V genes, and the cause of the others is not known. The sample table shows around 100,000 clones, and 6% to 9% are seen once. The ten top clones hold about 2% of the sample. The specimen was PBMCs. Every receptor here comes from a man between 45 and 60 years old in good health and CMV-seronegative.

This chain uses TRBV5-1 with TRBJ2-5; TRBD1 agrees at 12 bases. Germline trimming cut 4 bases from V and 5 bases from J; bases unmatched to any gene: 6. CDR1 is SGHRS, CDR2 YFSETQ, per germline. The CDR3 is made up of 15 amino acids. The CDR3: CASSRGTGGGETQYF. CDR3 nucleotides: TGCGCCAGCAGCCGGGGGACAGGGGGCGGGGAGACCCAGTACTTC.

This clone came up a few times. This chain uses TRBV6-1 with TRBJ1-3; no definite D call. CDR3 length: 16 residues. Germline V lookup: CDR1 MNHNS, CDR2 SASEGT. V lost 0 bases and J lost 0, with 9 bases in between. CDR3 loop: CASSEATARSGNTIYF. CDR3 nucleotide sequence: TGTGCCAGCAGTGAAGCAACAGCACGCTCTGGAAACACCATATATTTT.

The rearrangement joins TRBV12-5 to TRBJ2-7, with 8 bases aligning to TRBD1. The CDR3 contains 13 residues. V was pared by 6 bases and J by 2 bases, with 3 bases of the junction left unmatched. The germline gives CDR1 LGHNT, CDR2 FRNRAP. CDR3 bases: TGTGCTAGTGGCGACAGGGGAACCTACGAGCAGTACTTC. Its translation is CASGDRGTYEQYF. Looking up the rest from reference TRBV12-5 and TRBJ2-7 gives the full variable domain: DARVTQTPRHKVTEMGQEVTMRCQPILGHNTVFWYRQTMMQGLELLAYFRNRAPLDDSGMPKDRFSAEMPDATLATLKIQPSEPRDSAVYFCASGDRGTYEQYFGPGTRLTVT.

This sequence joins TRBV27 and TRBJ2-5; TRBD2 agrees at 7 bases. After removal of 2 bases from V and 1 base from J, the junction contained 7 bases not matched to a gene. There are 16 residues in the CDR3. CDR1 is MNHEY, CDR2 SMNVEV, per germline (reference sequence). CDR3 nucleotides: TGTGCCAGCAGTTTAAGAGGGAGGGCTCTCCAAGAGACCCAGTACTTC. Amino acid sequence: CASSLRGRALQETQYF.

This clone was counted only a few times. This chain links TRBV28 with TRBJ2-6, with 7 bases identical to TRBD1. The CDR3 consists of 18 residues. After removal of 3 bases from V and 0 bases from J, the junction contained 8 bases not matched to a gene. Germline values: CDR1 MDHEN, CDR2 SYDVKM. The CDR3 sequence is CASSFPRGQFSGANVLTF. The CDR3 region has the DNA TGTGCCAGCAGTTTTCCTCGGGGACAGTTCTCTGGGGCCAACGTCCTGACTTTC.

This chain joins TRBV6-5 and TRBJ2-3, with D unresolved. CDR3 size: 15 residues. V lost 7 bases, J lost 3 bases, and 17 bases lay in between. Germline V gene lookup returns CDR1 MNHEY and CDR2 SVGAGI. The CDR3: CASIPGTVATDTQYF. In DNA form, the CDR3 reads TGTGCCAGCATCCCGGGTACGGTAGCAACAGATACGCAGTATTTT.

The rearrangement uses TRBV5-1 and TRBJ2-7; D perhaps matches TRBD1 (5 bases). In germline, CDR1 is SGHRS, CDR2 YFSETQ. Trimming removed 4 bases at V and 2 bases at J, with 10 bases between. CDR3 size: 13 residues. The CDR3 nucleotides read TGCGCCAGCAGCACTGACAGAACCTACGAGCAGTACTTC. Translation: CASSTDRTYEQYF.

This clone has only a few counts. The chain carries TRBV7-6 and TRBJ2-1; a weak D match, TRBD1 (5 bases). Deletions cut 4 bases from V and 2 bases from J, with 9 bases between. This CDR3 has 14 residues. Germline V CDR1 and CDR2: SGHVS, FNYEAQ. CDR3 DNA sequence: TGTGCCAGCAGCTCCGACAGTACCTACAATGAGCAGTTCTTC. As protein: CASSSDSTYNEQFF.

This clone turned up a few times. This chain connects TRBV28 to TRBJ2-7; maybe TRBD2 (6 bases). The CDR3 is 16 amino acids. V lost 1 base to trimming and J lost 0 bases, with 13 bases between them. Germline CDR1 reads MDHEN; CDR2 reads SYDVKM. As DNA, the CDR3 is TGTGCCAGCAGTTTATTGGGCACAGCGGGCTCCTACGAGCAGTACTTC. Translating it yields CASSLLGTAGSYEQYF. The whole variable domain, filled in from reference TRBV28 and TRBJ2-7, reads DVKVTQSSRYLVKRTGEKVFLECVQDMDHENMFWYRQDPGLGLRLIYFSYDVKMKEKGDIPEGYSVSREKKERFSLILESASTNQTSMYLCASSLLGTAGSYEQYFGPGTRLTVT.

This chain uses TRBV11-2 with TRBJ1-1, with 7 bases that match TRBD1. The CDR3 is 14 amino acids. Germline CDR1 is SGHAT and CDR2 is FQNNGV. Trimming took 2 bases from V and 5 from J; bases not matched to a gene: 5. CDR3 loop: CASSLLTGATEAFF. DNA for the CDR3: TGTGCCAGCAGCTTACTAACAGGGGCAACTGAAGCTTTCTTT.

The chain carries TRBV2 and TRBJ1-5; D is ambiguous. This CDR3 is built from 16 residues. Germline V gene sequence: CDR1 SNHLY, CDR2 FYNNEI. V lost 8 bases to trimming and J lost 0 bases, with 17 bases between them. CDR3 amino acids: CASSGGGEYSNQPQHF. CDR3 bases: TGTGCCAGCTCGGGAGGCGGGGAATATAGCAATCAGCCCCAGCATTTT.

This clone was counted a few times. The chain couples TRBV5-4 to TRBJ2-7, with D uncertain. V shed 4 bases and J shed 0 bases, with 11 bases lying between them. CDR3 length: 14 amino acids. Per the germline V gene, CDR1 is SGHNT and CDR2 is YYREEE (reference sequence). The CDR3 DNA reads TGTGCCAGCAGCAGCAGACAAAGCTCCTACGAGCAGTACTTC. Protein sequence: CASSSRQSSYEQYF.

The V gene is TRBV18, the J gene TRBJ2-1; TRBD1 aligns across 7 bases. CDR3 length equals 15 residues. The germline V gene has CDR1 KGHSH and CDR2 LQKENI. The junction had 3 bases not matched to a gene; V was cut back by 3 bases and J by 1 base. The CDR3 nucleotides are TGTGCCAGCTCACCCGGACAGGTATCCTACAATGAGCAGTTCTTC. Translation: CASSPGQVSYNEQFF.

On this clone: This is likely a read error, given that the CDR3 carries no conserved phenylalanine or tryptophan at its end. This chain links TRBV5-4 with TRBJ2-7, with D perhaps TRBD2 (6 bases). This CDR3 contains 15 residues. Trimming cost V 2 bases and J 0 bases, with 12 bases left between them. The germline V gene has CDR1 SGHNT and CDR2 YYREEE (reference sequence). Here the CDR3 reads CASSLPGTRSYEQYL. The CDR3 bases are TGTGCCAGCAGCTTACCAGGGACTCGCTCCTACGAGCAGTACCTC.

J is TRBJ1-2 and V is TRBV6-5, with TRBD1 as a possible D gene (6 bases). V lost 0 bases and J lost 4, with 12 bases in between. This CDR3 comprises 15 residues. The germline CDR1 and CDR2 sequences are MNHEY and SVGAGI. DNA for the CDR3: TGTGCCAGCAGTTACTCGACAGGTGGTACCTATGGCTACACCTTC. Translation gives CASSYSTGGTYGYTF.

The V call is TRBV5-4, the J call TRBJ2-7; TRBD1 matches 12 bases. The CDR3 spans 15 residues. J lost 4 bases, V lost 6 bases, and 8 bases had no gene match. Germline V lookup: CDR1 SGHNT, CDR2 YYREEE (reference sequence). The CDR3, as DNA: TGTGCCAGCATCCGGGCGGGACAGGGGGCTTACGAGCAGTACTTC. This sequence encodes CASIRAGQGAYEQYF.